This TCR beta chain is from a study of CD4 and CD8 cells across lung adenocarcinoma regions. TCRdb processed the PCR reads anew with MiXCR; each CDR3 protein has one entry. The table has about 11,000 distinct CDR3 sequences, around three fifths seen once. CDR3 size: 15 residues. Germline V lookup: CDR1 SGHRS, CDR2 YFSETQ. The sequencing input was CD8+ T cells from the margin of a lung tumor. The TCR was taken from a male donor with lung adenocarcinoma. The CD4 and CD8 labels of this study may be unreliable. This chain links TRBV5-1 with TRBJ2-5; D tentatively fits TRBD1 or TRBD2 (5 bases each). The end of the DNA aligns better with TRBJ2-1, so the J call may be wrong. The DNA for the CDR3 is TGCGCCAGCAGGGCCTTGGGCTCGGAGAGGGGTGAGCAGTTCTTC. This gives the protein CASRALGSERGEQFF.